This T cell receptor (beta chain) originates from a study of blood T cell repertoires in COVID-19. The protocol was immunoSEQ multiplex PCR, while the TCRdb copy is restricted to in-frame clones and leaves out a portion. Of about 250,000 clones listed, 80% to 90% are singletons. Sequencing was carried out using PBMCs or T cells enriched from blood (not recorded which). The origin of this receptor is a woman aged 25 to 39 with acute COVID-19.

CDR3 region: CASWSARWTGYNEQFF. CDR3 sequence (DNA): TGTGCCAGCTGGTCGGCGAGATGGACAGGGTACAATGAGCAGTTCTTC. The chain is built from TRBV2 and TRBJ2-1; 8 bases line up with TRBD1. The junction had 13 bases not matched to a gene; V was cut back by 8 bases and J by 4 bases. The CDR3 is 16 residues long. Germline loops: CDR1 SNHLY, CDR2 FYNNEI.